This T cell receptor (beta chain) was captured in a study of blood T cell repertoires in COVID-19. Repertoires were generated with immunoSEQ multiplex PCR, while TCRdb's copy carries only in-frame clones and drops some. This table has some 70,000 clones, approximately 90% appearing once. The CDR3 loop spans 12 amino acids. V shed 8 bases and J shed 6 bases, with 14 bases lying between them. The sample consisted of peripheral blood. The V call is TRBV12-3 or TRBV12-4, the J call TRBJ2-7; perhaps TRBD1 as D (5 bases). The source is a woman aged 80 or over with active COVID-19. The CDR3 loop is CASGAALGEQYF. CDR3 sequence (DNA): TGTGCCAGCGGGGCAGCCCTGGGCGAGCAGTACTTC.